This T cell receptor beta chain is from a study of regulatory and conventional T cells in RAG deficiency. Findings and limits, study-wide: In Omenn syndrome, Treg and Tconv repertoires overlapped >90%.

The protocol was immunoSEQ multiplex PCR, while the TCRdb copy is restricted to in-frame clones and leaves out a portion. Of roughly 32,000 clones listed, about 96% are singletons. The V gene's germline CDR1 is MNHEY and CDR2 SVGAGI. CDR3 length equals 16 residues. Trimming took 2 bases from V and 0 from J, leaving 14 bases between them. This clone has a single count. The antigen is unknown. Blood CD4+ CD25-low CD127-high conventional T cells supplied the genomic DNA template. These data are also associated with another study on regulatory T cells. That work contributes: Primers: 52 TRBV forward and 13 TRBJ reverse.

The TCR originated in a human donor in good health. The chain carries TRBV6-5 and TRBJ2-7, with D uncertain. Material: CD25- CD4+ T cells sorted from blood. This CDR3 is CASSYGLNRDSYEQYF. For the CDR3, the DNA is TGTGCCAGCAGTTACGGGCTTAATCGAGACTCCTACGAGCAGTACTTC.